The next 7 T cell receptor beta chains were all read from a single sample in a study of shared clonotypes between healthy human individuals. Sequencing used immunoSEQ multiplex PCR; TCRdb keeps in-frame clones, though not all of them. The sample includes some 1,900,000 clones, approximately 95% of them seen just once. Cells designated naive CD8 were CD45RO-negative and were positively selected for CCR7, with terminally differentiated effector memory CD45RA+ cells excluded. Material for sequencing was naive CD8+ T cells sorted from blood. The receptors come from a man in his late teens or twenties in good health.

A word on this clone: Other DNA sequences in this sample translate to the same CDR3. The V call is TRBV7-9, the J call TRBJ2-7; 8 bases map to TRBD1. V lost 5 bases and J lost 4; bases outside the gene matches: 7. The CDR3 is 14 residues long. The germline CDR1 and CDR2 sequences are SEHNR and FQNEAQ (reference sequence). Here the CDR3 DNA reads TGTGCCAGCAGCCTTGTACAGGGGGGATACGAGCAGTACTTC. Translating it yields CASSLVQGGYEQYF.

The V call is TRBV7-9, the J call TRBJ2-7, with unresolved D. Germline V gene sequence: CDR1 SEHNR, CDR2 FQNEAQ (reference sequence). This CDR3 contains 15 residues. Trimming cost V 5 bases and J 1 base, with 15 bases left between them. The CDR3 protein is CASSVSTEGSYEQYF. The CDR3 DNA is TGTGCCAGCAGCGTCTCTACAGAAGGTTCCTACGAGCAGTACTTC.

The V and J genes are TRBV29-1 and TRBJ1-1; 9 bases are a match to TRBD1. The CDR3 has 16 amino acids. V dropped 6 bases and J dropped 2; count of bases not matched to a gene: 13. Looked up from germline, CDR1 is SQVTM and CDR2 is ANQGSEA. In DNA form, the CDR3 reads TGCAGCGTAGCCACCCTGGACAGGGGCTTTAACACTGAAGCTTTCTTT. This translates into CSVATLDRGFNTEAFF.

About this clone itself: Other DNA sequences of this sample code for an identical CDR3. The rearrangement uses TRBV11-2 and TRBJ1-4, with a weak D call TRBD1 (5 bases). Germline CDR1 is SGHAT and CDR2 is FQNNGV. The ends were cut back, 3 bases at V and 5 bases at J, with 7 bases in the middle. CDR3 length: 13 residues. The CDR3 region has the DNA TGTGCCAGCAGCTTGGGACCCAATGAAAAACTGTTTTTT. This translates into CASSLGPNEKLFF.

The chain uses TRBV11-2 and TRBJ2-7, with TRBD1 as a possible D gene (5 bases). This CDR3 has 13 amino acids. CDR1 and CDR2 (germline): SGHAT, FQNNGV. Trimming cost V 6 bases and J 4 bases, with 13 bases left between them. The CDR3 sequence: CASRKTAIYEQYF. CDR3 bases: TGTGCCAGCAGGAAGACAGCCATTTACGAGCAGTACTTC.

This clone came up once. The rearrangement uses TRBV30 and TRBJ2-3; no definite D call. The V end was cut by 5 bases, the J end by 1 base, with 13 bases between. The CDR3 is 14 amino acids. CDR1 is GTSNPN, CDR2 SVGIG, per germline (reference sequence). CDR3 sequence reads: CAWGSGTGTDTQYF. Here the CDR3 DNA reads TGTGCCTGGGGGTCCGGCACAGGCACAGATACGCAGTATTTT.

The chain uses TRBV5-4 and TRBJ2-5; 10 bases map to TRBD1. This CDR3 comprises 17 residues. CDR1 and CDR2 from the germline V gene are SGHNT and YYREEE (reference sequence). J was trimmed by 1 base and V by 0 bases; bases with no gene match: 6. The CDR3 region is CASSLVGTGVLQETQYF. The CDR3 DNA reads as TGTGCCAGCAGCTTGGTGGGGACAGGGGTGCTCCAAGAGACCCAGTACTTC.